This T cell receptor beta chain was obtained from a study of Ad26.COV2.S vaccination and SARS-CoV-2 variants. Comments on this clone: Its antigen is as yet unknown.

Points from the study as a whole: Possible underestimation of total T cell responses by the TCR breadth and depth analyses was noted. Placebo recipients trailed vaccine recipients in spike-specific TCR breadth.

Profiling relied on immunoSEQ multiplex PCR, and the TCRdb table lists in-frame clones only, not all of them. Here the sample spans approximately 480,000 clones, roughly 89% being singletons. Treatment denoted: about 20 received Ad26.COV2.S at low or high dose, single or two shots; about 5 received placebo; per-sample allocation not given. Sampling took place 63 days after the first vaccine or placebo injection. This CDR3 is built from 15 residues. V was trimmed by 6 bases and J by 6 bases, leaving 20 bases between them. In germline, CDR1 is MNHEY, CDR2 SVGAGI. V gene TRBV6-5 combines with J gene TRBJ1-2; no definite D call. Sequencing was performed on peripheral blood, taken in a trial of Ad26.COV2.S vaccine versus placebo. This receptor was taken from a person aged 18 to 65 who received the Ad26.COV2.S COVID-19 vaccine or a placebo. The CDR3 nucleotides read TGTGCCAGCAGGCCCACGGGAGTCGGAAGCCATGGCTACACCTTC. It translates to CASRPTGVGSHGYTF.